The present entry profiles one T cell receptor (beta chain) with its context. What it binds is unknown. A junction end diverges from the germline sequence, so it may reflect a read error. The source material, RNA transcripts, was used to amplify TCR beta CDR3 regions. The TCR CDR3 first-round RT-PCR relied on the HTBI primer set. From the multiplex PCR reads, TCRdb called clonotypes with MiXCR, one entry per CDR3 protein. The table lists a few hundred thousand distinct CDR3 sequences, around 20% of them singletons. The data derive from a study of T cells in Graves' hyperthyroidism and ophthalmopathy. Study-wide results and caveats: Clonotypes that were expanded in thyroid above 0.001 mostly appeared in blood too.

Uncontrolled infection, other autoimmune disease, pregnancy or lactation disqualified patients from enrolment. The diagnostic basis comprised clinical symptoms, serum thyroxine and TRAb, thyroid ultrasound and orbital computed tomography. Using 9.5 to 10 ml of fresh peripheral blood, PBMCs were prepared. Germline V CDR1 and CDR2: SGHRS, YFSETQ. The CDR3 has 14 amino acids. The V gene is TRBV5-1, the J gene TRBJ1-2; no firm D call. Sequenced sample: blood. The source is a man younger than 35 with Graves' hyperthyroidism. CDR3 sequence: CASSRSAGNYGYTF. CDR3 DNA sequence: TGCGCCAGCAGCCGGAGCGCGGGAAACTATGGTTACACCTTC.